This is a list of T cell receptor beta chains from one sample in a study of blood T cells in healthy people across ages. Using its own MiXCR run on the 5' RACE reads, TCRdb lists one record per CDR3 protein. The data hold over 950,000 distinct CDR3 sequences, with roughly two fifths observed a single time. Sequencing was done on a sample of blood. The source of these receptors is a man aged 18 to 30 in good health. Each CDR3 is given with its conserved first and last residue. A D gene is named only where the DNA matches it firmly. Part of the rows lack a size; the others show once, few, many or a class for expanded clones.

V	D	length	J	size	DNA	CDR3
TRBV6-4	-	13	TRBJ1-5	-	TGTGCCAGGCCAAGCGGGGGCAATCAGCCCCAGCATTTT	CARPSGGNQPQHF
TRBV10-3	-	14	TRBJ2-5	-	TGTGCCATCAGTGAATCGGGGAGACAAGAGGCCCAGTACTTC	CAISESGRQEAQYF
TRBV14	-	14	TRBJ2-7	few	TGTGCCAGCAGCCAAGAGGCAGATTCCTACGAGCAGTACTTC	CASSQEADSYEQYF
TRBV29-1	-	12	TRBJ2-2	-	TGCAGCGTTAGAGACGGAGCCGGGGAGCTGTTTTTT	CSVRDGAGELFF
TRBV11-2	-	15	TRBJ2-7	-	TGTGCCAGCAGCTCGATACAGGGTAGCCTAGGCGAGCAGTACTTC	CASSSIQGSLGEQYF
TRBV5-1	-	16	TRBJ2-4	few	TGCGCCAGCAGCTTGGGGCCGCAGGGTATTTCGGAGGAGCAGTACTTC	CASSLGPQGISEEQYF
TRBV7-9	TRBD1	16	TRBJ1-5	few	TGTGCCAGCAGCTCCGGGACAGGGGCCATCAATCAGCCCCAGCATTTT	CASSSGTGAINQPQHF
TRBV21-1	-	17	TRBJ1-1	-	TGTGCCAGCAGCAAAGATCGAAGGATTGGAGGAGCCACTGAAGCTTTCTTT	CASSKDRRIGGATEAFF
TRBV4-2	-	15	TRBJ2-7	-	TGTGCCAGCAGCCAAGATCACCAGGACTTCTACGAGCAGTACTTC	CASSQDHQDFYEQYF
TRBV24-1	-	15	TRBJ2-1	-	TGTGCCACCAGTGATTTGGGGAAAGGTAGCGGAGAGCAGTTCTTC	CATSDLGKGSGEQFF
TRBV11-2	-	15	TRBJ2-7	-	TGTGCCAGCAGCTTAGTACAGGGACTCTTTAATGAGCAGTACTTC	CASSLVQGLFNEQYF
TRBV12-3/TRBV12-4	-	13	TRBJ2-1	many	TGTGCCAGCAGTTTAGCGCTCGAGTCAGAAACGTTCTTC	CASSLALESETFF
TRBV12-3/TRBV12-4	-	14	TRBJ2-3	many	TGTGCCAGCAGTTTATCGAGAGGGGCAGATACGCAGTATTTT	CASSLSRGADTQYF
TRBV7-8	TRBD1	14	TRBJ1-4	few	TGTGCCAGCAGCTGGGGGACAGGGAACGAAAAACTGTTTTTT	CASSWGTGNEKLFF
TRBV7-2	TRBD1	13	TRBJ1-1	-	TGTGCCAGCAGCGCACAGGGGCGGACTGAAGCTTTCTTT	CASSAQGRTEAFF
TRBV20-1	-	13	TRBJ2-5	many	TGCAGTGCTAGAGAATACTTCCAAGAGACCCAGTACTTC	CSAREYFQETQYF
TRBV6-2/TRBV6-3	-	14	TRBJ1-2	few	TGTGCCAGCAGTCACAAGTCTGTTAACTATGGCTACACCTTC	CASSHKSVNYGYTF
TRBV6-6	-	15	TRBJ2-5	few	TGTGCCAGCAGTTACTCGACGCGGGACCAGGAGACCCAGTACTTC	CASSYSTRDQETQYF
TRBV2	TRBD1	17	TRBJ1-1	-	TGTGCCAGCAGGGCCCCCCGGGACAGGGACATGAACACTGAAGCTTTCTTT	CASRAPRDRDMNTEAFF
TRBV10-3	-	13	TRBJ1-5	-	TGTGCCATCAGCGCCATAATGGGCCAGCCCCAGCATTTT	CAISAIMGQPQHF
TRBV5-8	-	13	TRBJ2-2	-	TGTGCCAGCAGCTCTCTGTACACCGGGGAGCTGTTTTTT	CASSSLYTGELFF
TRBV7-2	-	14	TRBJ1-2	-	TGTGCCAGCAGCTTAGCTGAAGGGTCCTATGGCTACACCTTC	CASSLAEGSYGYTF
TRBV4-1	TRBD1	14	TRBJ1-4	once	TGCGCCAACAGCCAGGGACAGCGGAATGAAAAACTGTTTTTT	CANSQGQRNEKLFF
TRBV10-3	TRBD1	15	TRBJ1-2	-	TGTGCTACATCCGCGGGCTGGGACAGCCGGGATGGCTACACCTTC	CATSAGWDSRDGYTF
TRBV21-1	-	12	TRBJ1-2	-	TGTGCCCGCGGCACCCTGTTATGTGGCTACACCTTC	CARGTLLCGYTF
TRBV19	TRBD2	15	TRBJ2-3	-	TGTGCCAGTGAAACTAGCGGGGGACTCACAGATACGCAGTATTTT	CASETSGGLTDTQYF
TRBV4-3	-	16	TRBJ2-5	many	TGCGCCAGCAGCCAAGATGTGGGGGACAACCAAGAGACCCAGTACTTC	CASSQDVGDNQETQYF
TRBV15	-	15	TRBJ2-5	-	TGTGCCACCAGCAGAGACCCGGACCCAAAAGAGACCCAGTACTTC	CATSRDPDPKETQYF
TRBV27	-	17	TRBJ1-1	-	TGTGCCAGCAGTTTATCGGCCTACAGGGACCTGAACACTGAAGCTTTCTTT	CASSLSAYRDLNTEAFF
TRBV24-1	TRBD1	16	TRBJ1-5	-	TGTGCCGCCAGTCAAACCCGACAGGGCGGCAATCAGCCCCAGCATTTT	CAASQTRQGGNQPQHF
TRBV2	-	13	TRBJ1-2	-	TGTGCCAGCAGTGGCCAGGGGATAAATGGCTACACCTTC	CASSGQGINGYTF
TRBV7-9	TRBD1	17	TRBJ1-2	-	TGTGCCAGCAGCGGCCCGCCCCCGGGACAGGACAACTATGGCTACACCTTC	CASSGPPPGQDNYGYTF
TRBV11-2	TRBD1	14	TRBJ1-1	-	TGTGCCAGCAGCCCATACAGGGGGGACACTGAAGCTTTCTTT	CASSPYRGDTEAFF
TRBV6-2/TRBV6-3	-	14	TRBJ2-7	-	TGTGCCAGCAGCCGCGGACTCCAGGGCTACGAGCAGTACTTC	CASSRGLQGYEQYF
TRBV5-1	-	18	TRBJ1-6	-	TGCGCCAGCAGCTTGGACTCCGTTGCGGGAGGCTATAATTCACCCCTCCACTTT	CASSLDSVAGGYNSPLHF
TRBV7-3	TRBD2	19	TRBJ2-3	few	TGTGCCAGCAGCTTAAGAGGGACTAGCTTGTCAGGTGTCGCAGATACGCAGTATTTT	CASSLRGTSLSGVADTQYF
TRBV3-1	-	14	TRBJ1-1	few	TGTGCCAGCAGCCAAGATCCGGTGAACACTGAAGCTTTCTTT	CASSQDPVNTEAFF
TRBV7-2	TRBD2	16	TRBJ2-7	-	TGTGCCAGCAGCTTAGATCGAGCGGGGGGGTTCAATGAGCAGTACTTC	CASSLDRAGGFNEQYF
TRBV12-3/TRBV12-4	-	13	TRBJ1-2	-	TGTGCCAGCACCCCGGTGGGGAACTATGGCTACACCTTC	CASTPVGNYGYTF
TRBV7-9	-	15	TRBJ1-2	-	TGTGCCAGCAGCTTAGTCGGCCGTTCCGACTATGGCTACACCTTC	CASSLVGRSDYGYTF
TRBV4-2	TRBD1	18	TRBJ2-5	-	TGTGCCAGCAGCCAAAGGGGAGTTGGGACAGGGGGCCCCTATGAGCAGTACTTC	CASSQRGVGTGGPYEQYF